A selection of T cell receptor beta chains follows, all from one sample in a study of OX40 agonist ivuxolimab in advanced cancers. Measured with immunoSEQ multiplex PCR; TCRdb has only the in-frame clones, and not every one. The sample has 45,000 to 60,000 clones; around 93% are singletons. Sequenced material: CD4+ or CD8+ T cells sorted from blood, taken in a trial of the OX40 agonist ivuxolimab. Every receptor here comes from an adult with an advanced solid tumor such as melanoma, head and neck, liver or kidney cancer. Both conserved end residues are part of each CDR3. Each record gives: J gene, V gene, clone size, D gene, CDR3 DNA, CDR3 protein. A D gene is named only where the DNA matches it firmly. A clone size is listed for some rows: how often the clone was seen (once, few, many), or a class if it is expanded.

J gene: TRBJ2-7; V gene: TRBV2; clone size: .; D gene: TRBD1; CDR3 DNA: TGTGCCAGCAGTGAGACAGGGCAACGCGAGCAGTACTTC; CDR3 protein: CASSETGQREQYF
J gene: TRBJ1-1; V gene: TRBV29-1; clone size: few; D gene: .; CDR3 DNA: TGCAGCGTTGTTGGTGGCACGAACACTGAAGCTTTCTTT; CDR3 protein: CSVVGGTNTEAFF
J gene: TRBJ2-7; V gene: TRBV7-9; clone size: once; D gene: .; CDR3 DNA: TGTGCCAGCAGCTTAGACGGTTCCAGGATCTCCTACGAGCAGTACTTC; CDR3 protein: CASSLDGSRISYEQYF
J gene: TRBJ2-1; V gene: TRBV25-1; clone size: .; D gene: .; CDR3 DNA: TGTGCCAGCAGTGAATATGGGGGGTCTGATGAGCAGTTCTTC; CDR3 protein: CASSEYGGSDEQFF
J gene: TRBJ1-5; V gene: TRBV28; clone size: medium-sized; D gene: .; CDR3 DNA: TGTGCCAGCAGTTTCCTCACCCTCGCGAGTCAGCCCCAGCATTTT; CDR3 protein: CASSFLTLASQPQHF
J gene: TRBJ2-5; V gene: TRBV7-2; clone size: once; D gene: TRBD2; CDR3 DNA: TGTGCCAGCAGCCCGCCGGGCGGGAGGGTTACCCACCAAGAGACCCAGTACTTC; CDR3 protein: CASSPPGGRVTHQETQYF
J gene: TRBJ2-7; V gene: TRBV29-1; clone size: .; D gene: .; CDR3 DNA: TGCAGCGTTGAAACGGGGACCTACGAGCAGTACTTC; CDR3 protein: CSVETGTYEQYF
J gene: TRBJ2-7; V gene: TRBV6-5; clone size: .; D gene: .; CDR3 DNA: TGTGCCAGCGGTACAGGGCCCTACGAGCAGTACTTC; CDR3 protein: CASGTGPYEQYF
J gene: TRBJ1-2; V gene: TRBV27; clone size: .; D gene: .; CDR3 DNA: TGTGCCAGCAGTTGGTCTGCGGGCGGCTATGGCTACACCTTC; CDR3 protein: CASSWSAGGYGYTF
J gene: TRBJ2-5; V gene: TRBV7-8; clone size: .; D gene: TRBD2; CDR3 DNA: TGTGCCAGCAGCTTAGCGCGGGGGGCGGCAGAGACCCAGTACTTC; CDR3 protein: CASSLARGAAETQYF
J gene: TRBJ1-1; V gene: TRBV9; clone size: .; D gene: .; CDR3 DNA: TGTGCCAGCAGCGTAGGAGATGCGGTGAACACTGAAGCTTTCTTT; CDR3 protein: CASSVGDAVNTEAFF
J gene: TRBJ1-2; V gene: TRBV4-1; clone size: .; D gene: TRBD1; CDR3 DNA: TGCGCCAGCAGCCAAGATTCGGGCGCACAGGGGGCTAATGATGGCTACACCTTC; CDR3 protein: CASSQDSGAQGANDGYTF
J gene: TRBJ2-7; V gene: TRBV9; clone size: .; D gene: TRBD1; CDR3 DNA: TGTGCCAGCAGCGCATCCGGGACAGGGCTCTACGAGCAGTACTTC; CDR3 protein: CASSASGTGLYEQYF
J gene: TRBJ2-7; V gene: TRBV27; clone size: .; D gene: .; CDR3 DNA: TGTGCCAGCAGTTTTGGGAGGCCCTACGAGCAGTACTTC; CDR3 protein: CASSFGRPYEQYF
J gene: TRBJ2-7; V gene: TRBV29-1; clone size: .; D gene: TRBD2; CDR3 DNA: TGCAGCGTTGTGGGGGGGATCGAGCAGTACTTC; CDR3 protein: CSVVGGIEQYF
J gene: TRBJ2-5; V gene: TRBV4-3; clone size: .; D gene: .; CDR3 DNA: TGCGCCAGCAGCCAAGATAGGGATTTTACAGGGAAGACCCAGTACTTC; CDR3 protein: CASSQDRDFTGKTQYF
J gene: TRBJ2-7; V gene: TRBV7-8; clone size: .; D gene: TRBD1; CDR3 DNA: TGTGCCAGCTCACAGGGGGAAAGGTCCTACGAGCAGTACTTC; CDR3 protein: CASSQGERSYEQYF
J gene: TRBJ2-3; V gene: TRBV28; clone size: .; D gene: TRBD2; CDR3 DNA: TGTGCCAGCAGTTTCCGGGAGGCCCCCGCAGATACGCAGTATTTT; CDR3 protein: CASSFREAPADTQYF
J gene: TRBJ2-5; V gene: TRBV15; clone size: .; D gene: .; CDR3 DNA: TGTGCCACCAGCAGAGATCTCGCGGGGACCTTCAAAGAGACCCAGTACTTC; CDR3 protein: CATSRDLAGTFKETQYF
J gene: TRBJ2-1; V gene: TRBV7-2; clone size: .; D gene: .; CDR3 DNA: TGTGCCAGCAGCTTCGGACTTCACAATGAGCAGTTCTTC; CDR3 protein: CASSFGLHNEQFF
J gene: TRBJ2-1; V gene: TRBV27; clone size: .; D gene: TRBD2; CDR3 DNA: TGTGCCAGCAGTGAACTAGCGATGTACAATGAGCAGTTCTTC; CDR3 protein: CASSELAMYNEQFF
J gene: TRBJ2-7; V gene: TRBV10-1; clone size: .; D gene: .; CDR3 DNA: TGCGCCAGCAGTGAGCGGGCAGGTACCTACGAGCAGTACTTC; CDR3 protein: CASSERAGTYEQYF
J gene: TRBJ2-1; V gene: TRBV9; clone size: .; D gene: TRBD2; CDR3 DNA: TGTGCCAGCAGCCCCCGGACTAGCGGCCCGTATAGGCAGTTCTTC; CDR3 protein: CASSPRTSGPYRQFF
J gene: TRBJ2-1; V gene: TRBV19; clone size: .; D gene: TRBD1; CDR3 DNA: TGTGCCAGTAGTATGTGGGAGTCATCCGGGACAGGGAATGTGAATGAGCAGTTCTTC; CDR3 protein: CASSMWESSGTGNVNEQFF
J gene: TRBJ1-5; V gene: TRBV6-1; clone size: .; D gene: .; CDR3 DNA: TGTGCCAGCAGTGAACCCTTATATAGCAATCAGCCCCAGCATTTT; CDR3 protein: CASSEPLYSNQPQHF
J gene: TRBJ2-7; V gene: TRBV7-9; clone size: .; D gene: .; CDR3 DNA: TGTGCCAGCAGCCCTGAGGTGGGGATTGGGGGTTACGAGCAGTACTTC; CDR3 protein: CASSPEVGIGGYEQYF
J gene: TRBJ2-1; V gene: TRBV27; clone size: .; D gene: TRBD2; CDR3 DNA: TGTGCCAGCAGCAGACTAGCGGGAGTATTTGGTGAGCAGTTCTTC; CDR3 protein: CASSRLAGVFGEQFF
J gene: TRBJ2-1; V gene: TRBV4-3; clone size: .; D gene: TRBD1; CDR3 DNA: TGCGCCAGCAGCCAATTGACAGGGGGACCCAATGAGCAGTTCTTC; CDR3 protein: CASSQLTGGPNEQFF
J gene: TRBJ2-7; V gene: TRBV29-1; clone size: .; D gene: .; CDR3 DNA: TGCAGCGTTGAAGGGGACCGGGAGCTGCCTTACGAGCAGTACTTC; CDR3 protein: CSVEGDRELPYEQYF
J gene: TRBJ2-1; V gene: TRBV27; clone size: .; D gene: .; CDR3 DNA: TGTGCCAGCGGGGACAATGAGCAGTTCTTC; CDR3 protein: CASGDNEQFF
J gene: TRBJ2-2; V gene: TRBV6-6; clone size: .; D gene: TRBD2; CDR3 DNA: TGTGCCAGCAGTTATCTAGCGGGGGGCACCGGGGAGCTGTTTTTT; CDR3 protein: CASSYLAGGTGELFF
J gene: TRBJ2-3; V gene: TRBV10-1; clone size: once; D gene: TRBD2; CDR3 DNA: TGCGCCAGCAGTGAGTGCGGGAGGGGGGCAGATACGCAGTATTTT; CDR3 protein: CASSECGRGADTQYF
J gene: TRBJ2-7; V gene: TRBV5-4; clone size: .; D gene: TRBD1; CDR3 DNA: TGTGCCAGCAGCTCTGGACAGGGGATTACCTACGAGGAGCAGTACTTC; CDR3 protein: CASSSGQGITYEEQYF
J gene: TRBJ2-7; V gene: TRBV19; clone size: .; D gene: .; CDR3 DNA: TGTGCCAGTAGTATAGATTCGGGGGAGTGGTCCTACGAGCAGTACTTC; CDR3 protein: CASSIDSGEWSYEQYF
J gene: TRBJ2-7; V gene: TRBV29-1; clone size: .; D gene: .; CDR3 DNA: TGCAGCCCCTCCCTGATTCGCGCTCCCCGGGCCTACGAGCAGTACTTC; CDR3 protein: CSPSLIRAPRAYEQYF
J gene: TRBJ1-1; V gene: TRBV4-1; clone size: .; D gene: .; CDR3 DNA: TGCGCCAGCAGCCAACTTAGGGACACTGAAGCTTTCTTT; CDR3 protein: CASSQLRDTEAFF
J gene: TRBJ2-3; V gene: TRBV13; clone size: .; D gene: TRBD2; CDR3 DNA: TGTGCCAGCAGCCGATGGTCCAGCGGGATAAGCACAGATACGCAGTATTTT; CDR3 protein: CASSRWSSGISTDTQYF
J gene: TRBJ2-7; V gene: TRBV5-6; clone size: .; D gene: .; CDR3 DNA: TGTGCCAGCAGCTTAATTGGGACGGAGGACCACTTC; CDR3 protein: CASSLIGTEDHF
J gene: TRBJ2-5; V gene: TRBV6-5; clone size: .; D gene: TRBD2; CDR3 DNA: TGTGCCAGCAGTAACCGGGACTATGGAGAGACCCAGTACTTC; CDR3 protein: CASSNRDYGETQYF
J gene: TRBJ2-2; V gene: TRBV10-3; clone size: .; D gene: .; CDR3 DNA: .; CDR3 protein: CAISTSGQGFENTGELFF
J gene: TRBJ2-7; V gene: TRBV4-1; clone size: .; D gene: .; CDR3 DNA: TGCGCCAGCAGCCAAGATTATCCCGGGGGCTCCTACGAGCAGTACTTC; CDR3 protein: CASSQDYPGGSYEQYF
J gene: TRBJ1-1; V gene: TRBV18; clone size: .; D gene: .; CDR3 DNA: TGTGCCAGCCACGTCGGCGCTGAAGCTTTCTTT; CDR3 protein: CASHVGAEAFF
J gene: TRBJ2-1; V gene: TRBV4-3; clone size: once; D gene: TRBD1; CDR3 DNA: TGCGCCAGCAGCCCAAGTGGGACAGGGTCTTTCAATGAGCAGTTCTTC; CDR3 protein: CASSPSGTGSFNEQFF
J gene: TRBJ1-2; V gene: TRBV6-6; clone size: .; D gene: TRBD1; CDR3 DNA: TGTGCCAGCAGTTACTCGGGACAGGGGGCCTACTATGGCTACACCTTC; CDR3 protein: CASSYSGQGAYYGYTF
J gene: TRBJ1-1; V gene: TRBV14; clone size: .; D gene: .; CDR3 DNA: TGTGCCAGCAGCCTTTACTCGGCTGAAGCTTTCTTT; CDR3 protein: CASSLYSAEAFF
J gene: TRBJ2-7; V gene: TRBV5-5; clone size: .; D gene: .; CDR3 DNA: TGTGCCAGCAGCCCGGGACACACCTACGAGCAGTACTTC; CDR3 protein: CASSPGHTYEQYF
J gene: TRBJ2-3; V gene: TRBV6-6; clone size: .; D gene: .; CDR3 DNA: TGTGCCAGCAATCGAGTCATAGGCACAGATACGCAGTATTTT; CDR3 protein: CASNRVIGTDTQYF
J gene: TRBJ1-1; V gene: TRBV7-8; clone size: .; D gene: .; CDR3 DNA: TGTGCCAGCAAGCTTATAGGCACTGAAGCTTTCTTT; CDR3 protein: CASKLIGTEAFF
J gene: TRBJ2-5; V gene: TRBV9; clone size: .; D gene: TRBD2; CDR3 DNA: TGTGCCAGCAGCGTAGAAGCGGGAGGGTGGGAGACCCAGTACTTC; CDR3 protein: CASSVEAGGWETQYF
J gene: TRBJ2-1; V gene: TRBV28; clone size: .; D gene: .; CDR3 DNA: TGTGCCAGCAGTCACAAGTACAATGAGCAGTTCTTC; CDR3 protein: CASSHKYNEQFF